These T cell receptor beta chains were read from a single sample in a study of beta chain features in type 1 diabetes. Only in-frame clones appear in the TCRdb table, and some are missing; sequencing was by immunoSEQ multiplex PCR. The sample includes tens of thousands of clones, more than 65% of them seen just once. Sequencing was done on a sample of stem cell memory CD4+ T cells from blood. The receptor source for this set is a woman in her thirties or forties with type 1 diabetes. The CDR3 runs from the conserved cysteine through the conserved F or W. Each record gives: V gene, D gene, clone size, J gene, CDR3 DNA, CDR3 protein. The D gene is left open where the match is weak. Clone size, where shown, is once, few, many, or a class for clones that have expanded.

V: TRBV6-1
D: TRBD1
size: few
J: TRBJ2-3
DNA: TGTGCCAGCATTACGGACAGGGGGCAGTCAGATACGCAGTATTTT
CDR3: CASITDRGQSDTQYF

V: TRBV6-5
D: -
size: once
J: TRBJ1-1
DNA: TGTGCCAGCAGTTTAAGCTCAGGGAACACTGAAGCTTTCTTT
CDR3: CASSLSSGNTEAFF

V: TRBV28
D: TRBD1
size: -
J: TRBJ1-5
DNA: TGTGCCAGCAGTTTAGCGGACAGGGGAATCAATCAGCCCCAGCATTTT
CDR3: CASSLADRGINQPQHF

V: TRBV11-2
D: -
size: -
J: TRBJ2-1
DNA: TGTGCCAGCAGCCTTCAGGGTGAGCAGTTCTTC
CDR3: CASSLQGEQFF

V: TRBV18
D: -
size: once
J: TRBJ2-3
DNA: TGTGCCAGCTCACCATTCGGGTTGGACAGATACACAGATACGCAGTATTTT
CDR3: CASSPFGLDRYTDTQYF

V: TRBV19
D: TRBD2
size: few
J: TRBJ2-1
DNA: TGTGCCAGTAGAGCGGGAGGATGGTCCTACAATGAGCAGTTCTTC
CDR3: CASRAGGWSYNEQFF

V: TRBV20-1
D: -
size: -
J: TRBJ2-1
DNA: TGCAGTGCTAGACTAGAGGAGCAGTTCTTC
CDR3: CSARLEEQFF

V: TRBV6-5
D: -
size: -
J: TRBJ1-1
DNA: TGTGCCAGCAGTTACGGGATCAGGGGCATGAACACTGAAGCTTTCTTT
CDR3: CASSYGIRGMNTEAFF

V: TRBV5-5
D: -
size: -
J: TRBJ2-2
DNA: TGTGCCAGCAGCTTGGAACTAGCGAACACCGGGGAGCTGTTTTTT
CDR3: CASSLELANTGELFF

V: TRBV28
D: TRBD1
size: -
J: TRBJ1-2
DNA: TGTGCCAGCAGATCGGGACAGGGAGGTGGCTACACCTTC
CDR3: CASRSGQGGGYTF

V: TRBV11-2
D: -
size: -
J: TRBJ2-6
DNA: TGTGCCAGCAGCTTAATGGCAGTACACTCTGGGGCCAACGTCCTGACTTTC
CDR3: CASSLMAVHSGANVLTF

V: TRBV4-2
D: TRBD2
size: -
J: TRBJ2-1
DNA: TGTGCCAGCAGCCAAGCGGTGGCACTAGCGGGGACCTACAATGAGCAGTTCTTC
CDR3: CASSQAVALAGTYNEQFF

V: TRBV18
D: TRBD1
size: -
J: TRBJ1-5
DNA: TGTGCCAGCTCCCCAGGGACAGGGGGTTCTGGCAATCAGCCCCAGCATTTT
CDR3: CASSPGTGGSGNQPQHF

V: TRBV19
D: TRBD1
size: -
J: TRBJ2-1
DNA: TGTGCCAGTACCTGGACAGGCTCATACAATGAGCAGTTCTTC
CDR3: CASTWTGSYNEQFF

V: TRBV18
D: TRBD1
size: -
J: TRBJ1-2
DNA: TGTGCCAGCTCACCTGGACAGGGATTGGCTAACTATGGCTACACCTTC
CDR3: CASSPGQGLANYGYTF

V: TRBV18
D: -
size: -
J: TRBJ2-1
DNA: TGTGCCAGCTCACCAGAGGTGGCGGGGACCTACAATGAGCAGTTCTTC
CDR3: CASSPEVAGTYNEQFF

V: TRBV7-3
D: -
size: once
J: TRBJ1-1
DNA: TGTGCCAGCAGCTTAAGATCTCGCGGGGCCGACACTGAAGCTTTCTTT
CDR3: CASSLRSRGADTEAFF

V: TRBV5-1
D: TRBD2
size: -
J: TRBJ2-5
DNA: TGCGCCAGCAGACCCGGCGGGGGGGAAGAGACCCAGTACTTC
CDR3: CASRPGGGEETQYF

V: TRBV7-8
D: TRBD1
size: -
J: TRBJ1-2
DNA: TGTGCCAGCAGCCTACAGGGGGGAGGTGGCTACACCTTC
CDR3: CASSLQGGGGYTF

V: TRBV29-1
D: -
size: few
J: TRBJ2-1
DNA: TGCAGCGTTGATGGGCAGGGAAGGGATTATGAGCAGTTCTTC
CDR3: CSVDGQGRDYEQFF

V: TRBV28
D: -
size: few
J: TRBJ1-1
DNA: TGTGCCAGCAATACCAACAGGCGTACTGAAGCTTTCTTT
CDR3: CASNTNRRTEAFF

V: TRBV28
D: -
size: -
J: TRBJ1-2
DNA: TGTGCCAGCAGGGGCCAAGCCTTATTGTATGGCTACACCTTC
CDR3: CASRGQALLYGYTF